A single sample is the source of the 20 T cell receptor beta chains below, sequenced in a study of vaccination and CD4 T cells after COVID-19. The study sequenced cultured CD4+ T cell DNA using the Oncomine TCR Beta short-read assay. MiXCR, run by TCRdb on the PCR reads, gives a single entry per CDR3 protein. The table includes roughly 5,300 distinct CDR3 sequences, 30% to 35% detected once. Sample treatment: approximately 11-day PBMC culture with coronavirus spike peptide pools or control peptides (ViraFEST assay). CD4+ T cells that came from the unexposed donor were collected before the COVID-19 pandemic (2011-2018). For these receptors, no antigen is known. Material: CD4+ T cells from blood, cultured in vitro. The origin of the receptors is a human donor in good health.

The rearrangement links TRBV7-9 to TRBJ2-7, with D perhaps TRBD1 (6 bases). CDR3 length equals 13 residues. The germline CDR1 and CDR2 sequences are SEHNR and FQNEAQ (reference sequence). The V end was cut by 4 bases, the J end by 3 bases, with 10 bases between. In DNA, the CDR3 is TGTGCCAGCAGCTCCACGGACAGCTACGAGCAGTACTTC. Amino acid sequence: CASSSTDSYEQYF.

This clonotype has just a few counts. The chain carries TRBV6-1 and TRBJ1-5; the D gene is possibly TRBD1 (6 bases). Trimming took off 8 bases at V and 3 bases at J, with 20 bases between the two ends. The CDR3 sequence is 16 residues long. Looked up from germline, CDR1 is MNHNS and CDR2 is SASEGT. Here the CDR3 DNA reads TGTGCCAGCCTTGAAACAGGGTCAATTGACAATCAGCCCCAGCATTTT. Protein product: CASLETGSIDNQPQHF.

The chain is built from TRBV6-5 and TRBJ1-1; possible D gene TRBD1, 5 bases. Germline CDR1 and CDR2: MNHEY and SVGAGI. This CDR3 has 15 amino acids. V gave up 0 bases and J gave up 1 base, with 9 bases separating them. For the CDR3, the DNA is TGTGCCAGCAGTTACTCGGGGCTGGGGAACACTGAAGCTTTCTTT. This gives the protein CASSYSGLGNTEAFF.

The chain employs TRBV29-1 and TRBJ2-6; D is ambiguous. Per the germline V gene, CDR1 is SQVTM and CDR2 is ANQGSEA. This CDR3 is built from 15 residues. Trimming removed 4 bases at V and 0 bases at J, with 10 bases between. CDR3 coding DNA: TGCAGCGTTGGTAATATATTCTCTGGGGCCAACGTCCTGACTTTC. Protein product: CSVGNIFSGANVLTF.

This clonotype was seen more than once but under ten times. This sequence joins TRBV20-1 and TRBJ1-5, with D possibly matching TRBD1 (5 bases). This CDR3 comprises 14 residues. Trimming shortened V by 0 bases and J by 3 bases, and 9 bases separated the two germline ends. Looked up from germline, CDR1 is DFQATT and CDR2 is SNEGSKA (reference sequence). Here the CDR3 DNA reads TGCAGTGCTAGAGACCCCAGGGCCAATCAGCCCCAGCATTTT. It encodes CSARDPRANQPQHF.

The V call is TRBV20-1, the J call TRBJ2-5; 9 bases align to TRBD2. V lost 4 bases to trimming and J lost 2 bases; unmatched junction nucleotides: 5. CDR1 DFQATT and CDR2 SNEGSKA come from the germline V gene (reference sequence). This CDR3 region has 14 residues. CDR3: CSATTSGRQETQYF. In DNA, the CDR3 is TGCAGTGCTACGACTAGCGGACGGCAAGAGACCCAGTACTTC.

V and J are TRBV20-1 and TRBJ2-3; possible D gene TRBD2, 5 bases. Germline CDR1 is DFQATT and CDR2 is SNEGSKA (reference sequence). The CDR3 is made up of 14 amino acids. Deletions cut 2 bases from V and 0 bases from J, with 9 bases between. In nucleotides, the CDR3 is TGCAGTGCTAGACTAGCTGGGAGCACAGATACGCAGTATTTT. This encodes CSARLAGSTDTQYF.

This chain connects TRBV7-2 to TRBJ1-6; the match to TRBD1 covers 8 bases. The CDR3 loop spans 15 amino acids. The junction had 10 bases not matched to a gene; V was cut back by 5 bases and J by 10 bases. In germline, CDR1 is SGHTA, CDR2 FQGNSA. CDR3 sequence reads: CASSTWTGKGSPLHF. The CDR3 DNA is TGTGCCAGCAGCACCTGGACAGGGAAAGGCTCACCCCTCCACTTT.

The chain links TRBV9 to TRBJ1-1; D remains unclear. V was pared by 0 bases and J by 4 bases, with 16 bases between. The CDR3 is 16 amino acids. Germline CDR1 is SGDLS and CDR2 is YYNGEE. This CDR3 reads CASSVGGPSLGTEAFF. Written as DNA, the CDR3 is TGTGCCAGCAGCGTAGGAGGACCTTCTTTGGGCACTGAAGCTTTCTTT.

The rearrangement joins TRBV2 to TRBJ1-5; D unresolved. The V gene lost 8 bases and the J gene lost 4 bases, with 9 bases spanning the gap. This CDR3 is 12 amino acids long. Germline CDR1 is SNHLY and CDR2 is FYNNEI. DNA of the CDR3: TGTGCCAGCGCAAGTGGTAATCAGCCCCAGCATTTT. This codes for CASASGNQPQHF.

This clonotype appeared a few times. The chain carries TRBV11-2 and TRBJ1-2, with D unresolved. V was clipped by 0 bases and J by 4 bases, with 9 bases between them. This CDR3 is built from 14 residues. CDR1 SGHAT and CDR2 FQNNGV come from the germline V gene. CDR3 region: CASSLDYQAYGYTF. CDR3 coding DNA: TGTGCCAGCAGCTTAGATTACCAGGCCTATGGCTACACCTTC.

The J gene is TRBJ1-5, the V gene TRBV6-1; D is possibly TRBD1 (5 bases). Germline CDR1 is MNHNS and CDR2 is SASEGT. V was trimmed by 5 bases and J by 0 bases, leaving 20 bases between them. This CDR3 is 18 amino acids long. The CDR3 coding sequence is TGTGCCAGCAGTCAAGGGGAGACAGCTAGTTATAGCAATCAGCCCCAGCATTTT. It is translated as CASSQGETASYSNQPQHF.

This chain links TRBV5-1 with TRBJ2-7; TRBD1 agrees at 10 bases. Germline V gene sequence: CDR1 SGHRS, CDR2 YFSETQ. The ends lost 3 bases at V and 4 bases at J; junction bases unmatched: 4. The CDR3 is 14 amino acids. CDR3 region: CASSWTGGEYEQYF. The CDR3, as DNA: TGCGCCAGCAGCTGGACAGGGGGAGAGTACGAGCAGTACTTC.

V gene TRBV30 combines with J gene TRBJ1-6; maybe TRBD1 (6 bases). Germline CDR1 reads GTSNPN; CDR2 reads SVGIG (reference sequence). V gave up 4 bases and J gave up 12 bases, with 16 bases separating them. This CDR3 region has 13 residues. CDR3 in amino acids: CAWNPTGPGPLHF. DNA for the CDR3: TGTGCCTGGAACCCGACAGGACCGGGACCCCTCCACTTT.

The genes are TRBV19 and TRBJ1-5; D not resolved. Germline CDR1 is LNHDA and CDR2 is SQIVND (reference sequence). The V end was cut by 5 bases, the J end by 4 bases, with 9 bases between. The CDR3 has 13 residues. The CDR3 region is CASSPSWNQPQHF. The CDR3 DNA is TGTGCCAGTAGTCCGTCCTGGAATCAGCCCCAGCATTTT. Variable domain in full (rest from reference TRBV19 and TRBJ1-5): DGGITQSPKYLFRKEGQNVTLSCEQNLNHDAMYWYRQDPGQGLRLIYYSQIVNDFQKGDIAEGYSVSREKKESFPLTVTSAQKNPTAFYLCASSPSWNQPQHFGDGTRLSIL.

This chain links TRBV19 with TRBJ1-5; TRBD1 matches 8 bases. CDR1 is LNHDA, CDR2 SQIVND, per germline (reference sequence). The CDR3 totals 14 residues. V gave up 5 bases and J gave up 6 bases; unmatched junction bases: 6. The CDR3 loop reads CASSARDRGQPQHF. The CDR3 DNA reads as TGTGCCAGTAGTGCGCGAGACAGGGGTCAGCCCCAGCATTTT. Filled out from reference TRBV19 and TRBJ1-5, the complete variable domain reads DGGITQSPKYLFRKEGQNVTLSCEQNLNHDAMYWYRQDPGQGLRLIYYSQIVNDFQKGDIAEGYSVSREKKESFPLTVTSAQKNPTAFYLCASSARDRGQPQHFGDGTRLSIL.

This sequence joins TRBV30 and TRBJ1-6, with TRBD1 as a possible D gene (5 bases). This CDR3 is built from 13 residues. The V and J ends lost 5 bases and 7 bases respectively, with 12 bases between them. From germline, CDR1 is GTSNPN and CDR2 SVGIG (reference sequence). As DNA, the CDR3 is TGTGCCTGGGGGGCAGGGATGAATTCACCCCTCCACTTT. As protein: CAWGAGMNSPLHF.

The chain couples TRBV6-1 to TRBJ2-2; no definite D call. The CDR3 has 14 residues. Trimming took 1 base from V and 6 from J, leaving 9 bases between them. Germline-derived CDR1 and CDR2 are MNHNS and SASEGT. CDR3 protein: CASSEEASSGELFF. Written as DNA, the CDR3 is TGTGCCAGCAGTGAAGAGGCCTCCTCCGGGGAGCTGTTTTTT.

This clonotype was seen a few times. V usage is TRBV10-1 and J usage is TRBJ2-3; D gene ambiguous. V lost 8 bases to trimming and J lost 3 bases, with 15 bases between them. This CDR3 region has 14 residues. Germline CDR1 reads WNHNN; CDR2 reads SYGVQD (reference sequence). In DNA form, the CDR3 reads TGCGCCAGCTTCTTGAGAAGAAGTACAGATACGCAGTATTTT. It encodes CASFLRRSTDTQYF.

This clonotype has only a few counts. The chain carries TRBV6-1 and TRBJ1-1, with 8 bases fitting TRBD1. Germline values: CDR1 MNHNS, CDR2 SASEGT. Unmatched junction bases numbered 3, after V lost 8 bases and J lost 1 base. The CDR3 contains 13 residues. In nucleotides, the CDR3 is TGTGCCAGCGGGGGACAGGCGAACACTGAAGCTTTCTTT. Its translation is CASGGQANTEAFF.